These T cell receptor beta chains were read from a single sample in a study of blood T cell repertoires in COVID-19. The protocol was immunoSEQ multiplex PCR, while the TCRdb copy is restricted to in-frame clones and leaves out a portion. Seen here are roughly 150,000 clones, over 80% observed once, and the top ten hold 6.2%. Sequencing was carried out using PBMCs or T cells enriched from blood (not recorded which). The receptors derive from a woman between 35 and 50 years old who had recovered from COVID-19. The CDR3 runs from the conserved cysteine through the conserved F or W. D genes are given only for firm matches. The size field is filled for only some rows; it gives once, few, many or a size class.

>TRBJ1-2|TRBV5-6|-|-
CASSPGRGDYGYTF
TGTGCCAGCAGCCCCGGCCGCGGAGACTATGGCTACACCTTC
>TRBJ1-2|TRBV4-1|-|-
CASSQGAGYSYGYTF
TGCGCCAGCAGCCAAGGGGCAGGGTACAGCTATGGCTACACCTTC
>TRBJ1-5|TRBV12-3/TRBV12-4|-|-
CASSLGGGQPQHF
TGTGCCAGCAGTTTGGGAGGAGGTCAGCCCCAGCATTTT
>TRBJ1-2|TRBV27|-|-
CASSPGLANYGYTF
TGTGCCAGCAGTCCCGGGTTGGCTAACTATGGCTACACCTTC
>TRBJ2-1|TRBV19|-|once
CASSWWIGSSYNEQFF
TGTGCCAGTAGTTGGTGGATCGGGAGCTCCTACAATGAGCAGTTCTTC
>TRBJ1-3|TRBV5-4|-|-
CASSVRGEGGNTIYF
TGTGCCAGCAGCGTCCGGGGGGAAGGTGGAAACACCATATATTTT
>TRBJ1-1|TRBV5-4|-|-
CASSPSQGWGNTEAFF
TGTGCCAGCAGCCCCTCGCAGGGGTGGGGGAACACTGAAGCTTTCTTT
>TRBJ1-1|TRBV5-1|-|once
CASSGIQAEAFF
TGCGCCAGCAGCGGAATACAGGCTGAAGCTTTCTTT
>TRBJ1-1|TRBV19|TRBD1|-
CARIWTGRSTEAFF
TGTGCCAGGATTTGGACAGGAAGGAGCACTGAAGCTTTCTTT
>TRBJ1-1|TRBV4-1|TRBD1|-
CASSQDPDRGFPEAFF
TGCGCCAGCAGCCAAGACCCGGACAGGGGGTTCCCTGAAGCTTTCTTT
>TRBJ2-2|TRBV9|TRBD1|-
CASSVGGGGTGELFF
TGTGCCAGCAGCGTAGGAGGGGGCGGCACCGGGGAGCTGTTTTTT
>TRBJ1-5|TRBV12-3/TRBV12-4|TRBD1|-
CASSTGAGQPQHF
TGTGCCAGCAGTACAGGGGCCGGTCAGCCCCAGCATTTT
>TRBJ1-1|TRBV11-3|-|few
CASSLDGYTEAFF
TGTGCCAGCAGCTTAGATGGCTACACTGAAGCTTTCTTT
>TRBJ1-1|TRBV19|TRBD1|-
CASSIVSVTGVTEAFF
TGTGCCAGTAGTATAGTATCAGTTACAGGGGTGACTGAAGCTTTCTTT
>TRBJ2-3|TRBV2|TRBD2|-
CASSEAGWRGTSTDTQYF
TGTGCCAGCAGTGAAGCGGGATGGCGGGGGACTAGCACAGATACGCAGTATTTT
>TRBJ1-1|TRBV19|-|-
CASSSPAGRNTEAFF
TGTGCCAGTAGTTCCCCCGCAGGCCGTAACACTGAAGCTTTCTTT
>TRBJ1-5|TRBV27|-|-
CASRQGSNQPQHF
TGTGCCAGCAGGCAGGGTAGCAATCAGCCCCAGCATTTT
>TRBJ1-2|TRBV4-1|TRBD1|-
CASSQPTSRDRRNYGYTF
TGCGCCAGCAGCCAACCTACCTCCCGGGACAGGAGAAACTATGGCTACACCTTC
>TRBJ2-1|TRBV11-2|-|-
CASTPRGDGYNEQFF
TGTGCCAGCACCCCCAGGGGGGACGGCTACAATGAGCAGTTCTTC
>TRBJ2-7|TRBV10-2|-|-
CASSSGLSYEQYF
TGCGCCAGCAGTTCGGGACTTTCCTACGAGCAGTACTTC
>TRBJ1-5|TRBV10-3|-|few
CAISAGVNQPQHF
TGTGCCATCAGTGCAGGGGTAAATCAGCCCCAGCATTTT
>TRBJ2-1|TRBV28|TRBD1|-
CASKALRDSTYNEQFF
TGTGCCAGCAAAGCACTCCGGGACAGTACCTACAATGAGCAGTTCTTC
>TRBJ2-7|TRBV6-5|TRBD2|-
CASRLAGGPRGEQYF
TGTGCCAGCAGGCTAGCGGGAGGGCCACGCGGAGAGCAGTACTTC
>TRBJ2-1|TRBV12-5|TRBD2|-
CASGPTSGSYNEQFF
TGTGCTAGTGGGCCGACTAGCGGATCGTACAATGAGCAGTTCTTC
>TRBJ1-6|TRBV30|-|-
CAWSVGRGNPLHF
TGTGCCTGGAGTGTTGGAAGGGGTAACCCCCTCCACTTT
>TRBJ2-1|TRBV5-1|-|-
CASSLVGHSYNEQFF
TGCGCCAGCAGCTTGGTCGGCCACAGCTACAATGAGCAGTTCTTC